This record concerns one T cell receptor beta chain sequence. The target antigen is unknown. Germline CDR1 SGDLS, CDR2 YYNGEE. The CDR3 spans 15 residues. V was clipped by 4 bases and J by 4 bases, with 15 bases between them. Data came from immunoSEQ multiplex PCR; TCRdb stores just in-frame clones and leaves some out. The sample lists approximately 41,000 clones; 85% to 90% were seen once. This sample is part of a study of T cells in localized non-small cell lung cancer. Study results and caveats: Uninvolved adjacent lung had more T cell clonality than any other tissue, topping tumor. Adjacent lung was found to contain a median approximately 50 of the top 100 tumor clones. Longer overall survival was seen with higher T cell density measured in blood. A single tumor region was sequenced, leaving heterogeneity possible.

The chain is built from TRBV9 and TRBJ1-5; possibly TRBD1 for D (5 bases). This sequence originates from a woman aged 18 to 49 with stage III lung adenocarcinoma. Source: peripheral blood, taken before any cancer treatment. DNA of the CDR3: TGTGCCAGCAGCCACGGGGGTGACCATAATCAGCCCCAGCATTTT. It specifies CASSHGGDHNQPQHF.